The following is a T cell receptor (beta chain) sequence with its context. The antigen is not known. The CDR3 spans 11 residues. V was cut by 5 bases and J by 6 bases, with 8 bases left in between. The source of the sample is a study of T cell responses to AZD1222 COVID-19 vaccine. Study results and caveats: When two AZD1222 doses had been given, Spike-specific TCR breadth and depth rose. Scientists sampled the repertoires only once the peak T cell response had passed. Reportedly, nearly half the spike-specific TCRs target unmutated variant regions. There were mostly white British donors and more females than males, and clonal diversity was possibly underestimated.

Assay used: immunoSEQ multiplex PCR; TCRdb lists only in-frame clones, some missing. The table includes hundreds of thousands of clones, 94% detected once. The V call is TRBV12-3 or TRBV12-4, the J call TRBJ2-7; D possibly matches TRBD1 or TRBD2 (5 bases each). The starting material was peripheral blood, obtained 28 days after the second AZD1222 dose. This sequence originates from an adult who received the AZD1222 COVID-19 vaccine. CDR3 bases: TGTGCCAGCAGTCGGGGCGGCGAGCAGTACTTC. Encoded protein: CASSRGGEQYF.